Described below is a single T cell receptor beta chain sequence and its context. Germline-derived CDR1 and CDR2 are LNHDA and SQIVND (reference sequence). This CDR3 region has 14 residues. V lost 7 bases, J lost 0 bases, and 12 bases lay in between. Measured with immunoSEQ multiplex PCR; TCRdb has only the in-frame clones, and not every one. The sample carries 350,000 to 400,000 clones, around nine tenths recorded once. The data originate from a study of blood T cell repertoires in COVID-19. The clonotype originates from a woman aged 25 to 45 who had recovered from COVID-19. Sequenced: PBMCs or T cells enriched from blood (not recorded which). The chain is built from TRBV19 and TRBJ1-1; D not certain. CDR3 DNA: TGTGCCAGTAAGAATGAGGCTATGAACACTGAAGCTTTCTTT. Its protein product is CASKNEAMNTEAFF.